The entry below gives a single T cell receptor beta chain sequence along with its context. The sample comes from a study of metastatic and nonmetastatic thyroid tumors. TCRdb ran MiXCR on the PCR reads. The sample lists about 19,000 clones, roughly 22% occurring once. Nobody among the patients had been given any treatment before thyroid surgery. The CDR3 is made up of 15 amino acids. V gave up 3 bases and J gave up 4 bases; unmatched junction bases: 5. Per germline, CDR1 MGHRA and CDR2 YSYEKL. The sequencing input was tumor tissue. The chain is built from TRBV4-1 and TRBJ1-3; 8 bases agree with TRBD1. The receptor was isolated from a male donor with papillary thyroid cancer or a benign thyroid nodule (not recorded which). Some clones in this sample may be carry-over from other donors' samples. DNA for the CDR3: TGCGCCAGCAGCCAGGAGGACAGGGCCGGAAACACCATATATTTT. Protein product: CASSQEDRAGNTIYF.